The clone carrying this T cell receptor beta chain showed up just once. The data are from a study of blood T cell repertoires in COVID-19. Germline loops: CDR1 GTSNPN, CDR2 SVGIG (reference sequence). Trimming cost V 7 bases and J 4 bases; bases outside gene matches: 16. The CDR3 spans 16 residues. As handled by the study authors: Quantification of nucleated cells was approximated via reference gene primer amplification. Sequenced by immunoSEQ multiplex PCR; TCRdb stores in-frame clones only, minus some. The V and J calls and clone size are taken from that table; D and trimming were inferred from the DNA. Counted here are 200,000 to 250,000 clones, roughly 81% occurring once; the ten biggest clones make up around 0.97%.

The sequencing input was peripheral blood. The sequence derives from a man between 40 and 49 years old with acute or convalescent COVID-19. The V call is TRBV30, the J call TRBJ2-7; 10 bases align to TRBD1. The CDR3 coding sequence is TGTGCCTTAGGACAGGGGGTAGCTATTCTCAGTTACGAGCAGTACTTC. As protein: CALGQGVAILSYEQYF.